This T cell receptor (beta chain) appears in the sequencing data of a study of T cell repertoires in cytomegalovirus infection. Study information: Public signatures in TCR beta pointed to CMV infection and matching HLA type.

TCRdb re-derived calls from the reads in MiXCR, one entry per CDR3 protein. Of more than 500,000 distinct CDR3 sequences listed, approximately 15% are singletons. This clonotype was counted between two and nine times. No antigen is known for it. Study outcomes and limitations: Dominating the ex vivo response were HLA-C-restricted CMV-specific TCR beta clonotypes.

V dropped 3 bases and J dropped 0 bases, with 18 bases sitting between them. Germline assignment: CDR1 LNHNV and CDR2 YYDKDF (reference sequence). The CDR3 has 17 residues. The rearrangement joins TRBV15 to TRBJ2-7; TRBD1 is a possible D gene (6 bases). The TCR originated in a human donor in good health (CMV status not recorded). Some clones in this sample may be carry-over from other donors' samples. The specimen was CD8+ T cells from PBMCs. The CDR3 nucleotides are TGTGCCACCAGCAGTGGACTCCGGGACACCAACTCCTACGAGCAGTACTTC. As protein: CATSSGLRDTNSYEQYF.